These 10 T cell receptor beta chains share one sample of origin, sequenced in a study of blood T cell repertoires in COVID-19. Repertoires were generated with immunoSEQ multiplex PCR, while TCRdb's copy carries only in-frame clones and drops some. The sample lists nearly 200,000 clones, 70% to 85% occurring once. The sequenced material came from peripheral blood. These receptors were taken from a human donor with acute or convalescent COVID-19. The donor label of this sample is uncertain.

This clone appeared a single time. The chain combines TRBV11-2 with TRBJ2-2, with D possibly matching TRBD1 (6 bases). The CDR3 has 15 residues. Germline V CDR1 and CDR2: SGHAT, FQNNGV. V was pared by 1 base and J by 7 bases, with 13 bases between. CDR3: CASSLGLGAGGELFF. Here the CDR3 DNA reads TGTGCCAGCAGCTTAGGGCTGGGGGCTGGCGGGGAGCTGTTTTTT.

The chain employs TRBV5-1 and TRBJ1-4, with D hard to call. The CDR3 is 15 amino acids. Germline CDR1 and CDR2: SGHRS and YFSETQ. Between the trimmed V and J ends, which lost 4 bases and 5 bases, there was a span of 15 bases. CDR3 in amino acids: CASSPGLEGNEKLFF. The CDR3 nucleotides are TGCGCCAGCAGCCCCGGACTCGAAGGAAATGAAAAACTGTTTTTT.

The chain combines TRBV3-1 (or the pseudogene TRBV3-2) with TRBJ2-6; a weak D match, TRBD2 (5 bases). Germline V gives CDR1 LGHDT, CDR2 YNNKEL (reference sequence). The CDR3 contains 17 residues. V dropped 4 bases and J dropped 0 bases, with 13 bases sitting between them. The CDR3 loop is CASSLRTGISGANVLTF. The CDR3 nucleotides are TGTGCCAGCAGCCTCCGGACGGGAATCTCTGGGGCCAACGTCCTGACTTTC.

A note on this clone: The junction differs from germline at one of its ends, possibly a read error. The V and J genes are TRBV9 and TRBJ2-1; D perhaps matches TRBD2 (6 bases). The CDR3 runs 14 residues. From germline, CDR1 is SGDLS and CDR2 YYNGEE. In DNA form, the CDR3 reads TGTGCCAGCAGCGTAGACCCCACTAGCCCCCGCTGGATCTTC. Protein sequence: CASSVDPTSPRWIF.

The chain links TRBV7-8 to TRBJ1-5; 9 bases map to TRBD1. The germline gives CDR1 SGHVS, CDR2 FQNEAQ. The CDR3 is 16 residues long. V shed 2 bases and J 3 bases; nucleotides not matched to a gene: 5. The CDR3 here is CASSLPGQGYNQPQHF. Here the CDR3 DNA reads TGTGCCAGCAGCTTACCCGGACAGGGGTACAATCAGCCCCAGCATTTT.

This clone was counted a single time. This sequence joins TRBV3-1 (or the pseudogene TRBV3-2) and TRBJ2-4; D is unclear. Germline V gene lookup returns CDR1 LGHDT and CDR2 YNNKEL (reference sequence). This CDR3 spans 14 amino acids. Trimming removed 2 bases at V and 11 bases at J, with 16 bases between. CDR3 DNA sequence: TGTGCCAGCAGCCAAAGAACCCCTCTAGGCCTTCAGTACTTC. Amino acids: CASSQRTPLGLQYF.

In regard to this clone: The junction differs from germline at one of its ends, possibly a read error. The chain joins TRBV5-1 to TRBJ2-7; a weak D match, TRBD2 (5 bases). CDR1 is SGHRS and CDR2 is YFSETQ in the germline V gene. This CDR3 comprises 16 residues. For the CDR3, the DNA is TGCGCCAGCAGCCGCATCTCGACTACGCCGTCCTCCGAGCAGTACTTC. Protein product: CASSRISTTPSSEQYF. Filled out from reference TRBV5-1 and TRBJ2-7, the complete variable domain reads KAGVTQTPRYLIKTRGQQVTLSCSPISGHRSVSWYQQTPGQGLQFLFEYFSETQRNKGNFPGRFSGRQFSNSRSEMNVSTLELGDSALYLCASSRISTTPSSEQYFGPGTRLTVT.

The CDR3 DNA sequence: TGTGCCAGCTCACCGCCAGCCCAGGCCCGCGGGGATACGCAGTATTTT. This codes for CASSPPAQARGDTQYF. The chain has TRBV18 and TRBJ2-3; tentatively, D is TRBD2 (5 bases). Trimming took 3 bases from V and 6 from J, leaving 19 bases between them. This CDR3 region has 16 residues. Germline V CDR1 and CDR2: KGHSH, LQKENI.

CDR3 sequence: CASSLVGQNTEAFF. The DNA for the CDR3 is TGCGCCAGCAGCTTGGTTGGCCAGAACACTGAAGCTTTCTTT. The V and J genes are TRBV5-1 and TRBJ1-1; D ambiguous. Deletions cut 0 bases from V and 1 base from J, with 7 bases between. The CDR3 contains 14 residues. The germline V gene has CDR1 SGHRS and CDR2 YFSETQ.

The chain couples TRBV2 to TRBJ2-5; TRBD2 matches 12 bases. Germline values: CDR1 SNHLY, CDR2 FYNNEI. Trimming took 4 bases from V and 4 from J; bases not matched to a gene: 4. The CDR3 has 15 residues. DNA for the CDR3: TGTGCCAGCAGTGCCCTAGCGGGAGGGCCAGAGACCCAGTACTTC. This translates into CASSALAGGPETQYF.